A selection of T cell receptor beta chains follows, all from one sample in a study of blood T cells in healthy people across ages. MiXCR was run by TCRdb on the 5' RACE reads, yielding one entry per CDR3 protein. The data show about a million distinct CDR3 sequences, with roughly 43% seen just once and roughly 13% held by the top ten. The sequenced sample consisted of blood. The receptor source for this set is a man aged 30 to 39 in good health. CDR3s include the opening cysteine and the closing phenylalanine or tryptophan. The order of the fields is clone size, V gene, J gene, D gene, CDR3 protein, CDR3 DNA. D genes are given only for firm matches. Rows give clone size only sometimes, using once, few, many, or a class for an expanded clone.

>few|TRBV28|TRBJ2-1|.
CASSKGNEQFF
TGTGCCAGCAGCAAAGGGAATGAGCAGTTCTTC
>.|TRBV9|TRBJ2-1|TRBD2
CASSGGGSDNEQFF
TGTGCCAGCAGTGGCGGGGGAAGCGACAATGAGCAGTTCTTC
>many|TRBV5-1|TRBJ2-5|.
CASSPGTVGETQYF
TGCGCCAGCAGCCCAGGAACTGTCGGAGAGACCCAGTACTTC
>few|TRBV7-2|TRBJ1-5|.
CASSLGPQGDSNQPQHF
TGTGCCAGCAGCTTAGGACCCCAAGGAGATAGCAATCAGCCCCAGCATTTT
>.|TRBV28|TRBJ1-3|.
CASSLVGAYQGGNTIYF
TGTGCCAGCAGTTTAGTAGGGGCCTACCAGGGTGGAAACACCATATATTTT
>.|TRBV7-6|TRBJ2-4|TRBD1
CASSVEGQGVGSKNIRYF
TGTGCCAGCAGCGTAGAGGGACAGGGGGTCGGGTCCAAAAACATTCGGTACTTC
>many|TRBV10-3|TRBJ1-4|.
CAISPGTKGVELFF
TGTGCCATCAGCCCCGGGACGAAGGGCGTGGAACTGTTTTTT
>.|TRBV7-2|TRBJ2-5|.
CASSLNGVQETQYF
TGTGCCAGCAGCTTAAACGGGGTCCAAGAGACCCAGTACTTC
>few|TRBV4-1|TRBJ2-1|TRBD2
CASSHRIAGGPGNEQFF
TGCGCCAGCAGCCATCGTATAGCGGGGGGGCCTGGCAATGAGCAGTTCTTC
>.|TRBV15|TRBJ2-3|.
CATSRDLSNAQYF
TGTGCCACCAGCAGAGATCTCAGCAATGCGCAGTATTTT
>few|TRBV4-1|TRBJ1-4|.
CASSPPGEKNEKLFF
TGCGCCAGCAGCCCCCCGGGTGAAAAAAATGAAAAACTGTTTTTT
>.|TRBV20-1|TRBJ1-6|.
CSPRGGDNSPLHF
TGCAGTCCTAGGGGGGGGGATAATTCACCCCTCCACTTT
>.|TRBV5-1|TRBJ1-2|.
CASSLEAENPVGYTF
TGCGCCAGCAGCTTGGAGGCGGAAAACCCCGTTGGCTACACCTTC
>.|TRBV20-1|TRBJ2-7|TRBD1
CSATAGTGSYEQYF
TGCAGTGCTACGGCCGGGACAGGCTCCTACGAGCAGTACTTC
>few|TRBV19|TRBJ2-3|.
CATRQSTDTQYF
TGTGCCACCCGACAGAGCACAGATACGCAGTATTTT
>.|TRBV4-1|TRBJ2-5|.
CASSQVGGIQYF
TGCGCCAGCAGCCAAGTAGGGGGAATCCAGTACTTC
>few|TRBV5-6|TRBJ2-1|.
CASSLAREQFF
TGTGCCAGCAGCTTGGCTAGGGAGCAGTTCTTC
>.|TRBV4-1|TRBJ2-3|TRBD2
CASSPTPLAGADTQYF
TGCGCCAGCAGCCCCACACCGCTAGCGGGGGCAGATACGCAGTATTTT
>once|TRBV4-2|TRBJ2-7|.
CASSQAQGIPYEQYF
TGTGCCAGCAGCCAAGCTCAGGGTATTCCCTACGAGCAGTACTTC
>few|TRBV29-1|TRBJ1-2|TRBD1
CSVYKGAHYGYTF
TGCAGCGTTTATAAGGGGGCTCACTATGGCTACACCTTC
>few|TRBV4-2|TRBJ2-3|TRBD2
CASSQDWSSGGVDTQYF
TGTGCCAGCAGCCAAGATTGGAGTAGCGGGGGGGTAGATACGCAGTATTTT
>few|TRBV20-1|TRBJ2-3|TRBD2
CSAPPASGPDTQYF
TGCAGTGCTCCACCCGCTAGCGGCCCAGATACGCAGTATTTT
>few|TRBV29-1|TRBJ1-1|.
CSVDWTLNTEAFF
TGCAGCGTTGATTGGACCTTGAACACTGAAGCTTTCTTT
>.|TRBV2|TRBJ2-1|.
CASSMASTTEQFF
TGTGCCAGCAGTATGGCCAGCACTACTGAGCAGTTCTTC
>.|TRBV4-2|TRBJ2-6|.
CASSQDSGPRTAGANVLTF
TGTGCCAGCAGCCAAGATAGTGGCCCCCGGACAGCTGGGGCCAACGTCCTGACTTTC
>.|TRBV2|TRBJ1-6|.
CASSVGRAENSPLHF
TGTGCCAGCAGTGTAGGCAGGGCGGAAAATTCACCCCTCCACTTT
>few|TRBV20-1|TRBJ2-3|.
CSARGAEGLTDTQYF
TGCAGTGCTAGGGGAGCGGAAGGGCTCACAGATACGCAGTATTTT
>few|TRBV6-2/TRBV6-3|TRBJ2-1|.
CASSTIEEQFF
TGTGCCAGCAGTACTATTGAAGAGCAGTTCTTC
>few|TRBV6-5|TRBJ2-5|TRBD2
CASSSGTSGPPWYF
TGTGCCAGCAGTTCGGGGACTAGCGGCCCTCCGTGGTACTTC
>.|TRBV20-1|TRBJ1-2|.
CSATVGGVSYGYTF
TGCAGTGCTACGGTGGGGGGAGTTTCCTATGGCTACACCTTC
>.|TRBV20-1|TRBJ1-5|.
CSAPSGYSNQPQHF
TGCAGTGCTCCCAGCGGTTATAGCAATCAGCCCCAGCATTTT
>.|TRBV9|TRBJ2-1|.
CASSALQGGYNEQFF
TGTGCCAGCAGCGCGTTACAGGGTGGGTACAATGAGCAGTTCTTC
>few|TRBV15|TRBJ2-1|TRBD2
CATSISGGAINEQFF
TGTGCCACCAGCATTAGCGGGGGGGCGATTAATGAGCAGTTCTTC
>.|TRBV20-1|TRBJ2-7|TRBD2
CNAREVAGAGEQYF
TGCAATGCTAGAGAGGTAGCGGGGGCGGGGGAGCAGTACTTC
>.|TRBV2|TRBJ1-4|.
CASSERSGPGKLFF
TGTGCCAGCAGTGAACGGAGCGGGCCGGGAAAACTGTTTTTT
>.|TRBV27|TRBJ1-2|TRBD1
CASSLWGTQGRYGYTF
TGTGCCAGCAGTTTATGGGGGACACAGGGGCGCTATGGCTACACCTTC
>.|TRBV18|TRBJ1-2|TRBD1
CASSPQEGQGAGGYTF
TGTGCCAGCTCACCCCAGGAGGGACAGGGGGCCGGAGGCTACACCTTC
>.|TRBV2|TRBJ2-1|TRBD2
CASSVGLAGGLYNEQFF
TGTGCCAGCAGTGTTGGACTAGCGGGGGGGCTATACAATGAGCAGTTCTTC
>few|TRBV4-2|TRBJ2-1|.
CASSQDSWGDEQFF
TGTGCCAGCAGCCAAGATTCTTGGGGGGATGAGCAGTTCTTC
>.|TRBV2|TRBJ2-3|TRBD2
CAGSGAGGSDTQYF
TGTGCCGGCAGTGGAGCGGGGGGCTCAGATACGCAGTATTTT
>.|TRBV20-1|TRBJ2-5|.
CSARDPNIKKETQYF
TGCAGTGCTAGAGACCCAAACATAAAAAAAGAGACCCAGTACTTC
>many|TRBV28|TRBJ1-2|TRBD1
CASSRQGLNYGYTF
TGTGCCAGCAGCCGACAGGGGCTGAACTATGGCTACACCTTC
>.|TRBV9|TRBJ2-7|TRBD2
CASSVASGGSDERYF
TGTGCCAGCAGCGTAGCTTCGGGCGGGAGCGACGAGCGGTACTTC
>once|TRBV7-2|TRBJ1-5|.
CASSLGGTRGEPQHF
TGTGCCAGCAGCTTAGGTGGGACAAGGGGTGAACCCCAGCATTTT
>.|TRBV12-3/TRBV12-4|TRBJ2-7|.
CASSSVSWETSYEQYF
TGTGCCAGCAGTTCGGTATCATGGGAGACTTCCTACGAGCAGTACTTC
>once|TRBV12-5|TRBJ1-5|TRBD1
CASGLGNSGTGTNQPQHF
TGTGCTAGTGGTTTGGGTAACTCCGGGACAGGGACTAATCAGCCCCAGCATTTT
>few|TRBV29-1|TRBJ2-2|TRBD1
CSAGGQGSNTGELFF
TGCAGCGCCGGGGGACAGGGGTCTAACACCGGGGAGCTGTTTTTT
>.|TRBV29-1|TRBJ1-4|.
CSVEEAGTNEKLFF
TGCAGCGTTGAAGAGGCAGGGACGAATGAAAAACTGTTTTTT
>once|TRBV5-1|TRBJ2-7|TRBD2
CASSRAGAKYEQYF
TGCGCCAGCAGCAGAGCGGGGGCCAAATACGAGCAGTACTTC
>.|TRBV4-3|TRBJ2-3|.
CASSQENSGRGADTQYF
TGCGCCAGCAGCCAAGAGAATTCTGGCAGGGGGGCAGATACGCAGTATTTT
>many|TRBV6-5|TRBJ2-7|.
CASSYGTEQYF
TGTGCCAGCAGTTACGGGACCGAGCAGTACTTC
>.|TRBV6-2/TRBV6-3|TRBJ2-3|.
CASRGRPSTDTRYF
TGTGCCAGCAGGGGCAGGCCGAGCACAGATACGCGGTATTTT
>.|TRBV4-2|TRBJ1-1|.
CASSQDFLSDTEAFF
TGTGCCAGCAGCCAAGATTTTCTTTCGGACACTGAGGCTTTCTTT
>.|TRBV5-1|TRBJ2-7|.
CASSLEQGGEQYF
TGCGCCAGCAGCCTCGAACAGGGCGGCGAGCAGTACTTC
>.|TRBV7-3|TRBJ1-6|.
CASSLGQLNSPLHF
TGTGCCAGCAGCTTAGGGCAGCTAAATTCACCCCTCCACTTT
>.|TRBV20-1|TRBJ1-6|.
CSAYRAGGFFDSPLHF
TGCAGTGCTTACAGGGCCGGGGGATTTTTCGATTCACCCCTCCACTTT
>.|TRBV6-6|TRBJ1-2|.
CASSEGRSYGYTF
TGTGCCAGCAGTGAGGGACGGAGCTATGGCTACACCTTC
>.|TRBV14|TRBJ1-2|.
CACSQQGNRGREGGYGYTF
TGTGCCTGCAGCCAGCAAGGCAACAGAGGAAGAGAGGGGGGCTATGGCTACACCTTC